The T cell receptor (beta chain) described here comes from a study of molecular identifiers for immune sequencing clone quantification. The germline V gene encodes CDR1 MGHRA and CDR2 YSYEKL. The CDR3 runs to 14 residues. V gave up 1 base and J gave up 5 bases, with 8 bases separating them. Sequencing libraries of naive CD8 cells derived from approximately 20,000 to 980,000 sorted cells with 10%, 30% or 50% RNA. Sorting isolated naive CD8 T cells as CD8+CD4-CCR7+CD45RA+ events. This clonotype was observed many times. The authors built bulk TCR libraries by previously described methods with listed TCR primers. A single record per CDR3 protein comes from TCRdb applying MiXCR to the PCR reads. This sample has some 650,000 distinct CDR3 sequences, with about 20% found just once.

J is TRBJ2-2 and V is TRBV4-1, with D perhaps TRBD1 (6 bases). This clonotype was sampled from a human donor in good health. Some libraries in this study had Jurkat cell RNA spiked in. The sample consisted of naive CD8+ T cells from blood, with Jurkat cell RNA spiked in. Documented subset: FACS-sorted CD8+CD4-CCR7+CD45RA+ naive T cells. The CDR3 sequence: CASSQGTGTGELFF. The DNA of the CDR3 is TGCGCCAGCAGCCAAGGTACAGGGACCGGGGAGCTGTTTTTT.